The 25 T cell receptor beta chains presented below share a single source sample, sequenced in a study of blood T cell repertoires in COVID-19 (dated by TCRdb to about 2020). Preparation of the library involved the immunoSEQ multiplex PCR assay. This immuneACCESS table, as held by TCRdb, lists in-frame sequences with V and J called but not all clones. Of the missing ones, under half trace to an unresolved V gene in checked studies; the others have no known cause. Within this sample are roughly 200,000 clones, with 85% to 90% of them counted one time only. The top ten constitute approximately 8.9% of the sample. The sequenced sample consisted of peripheral blood. Receptors originate from an older woman with acute or convalescent COVID-19.

The chain recombines TRBV10-3 with TRBJ2-3; the match to TRBD2 covers 12 bases. V lost 6 bases, J lost 4 bases, and 17 bases stayed unmatched. The CDR3 runs 19 residues. Germline V lookup: CDR1 ENHRY, CDR2 SYGVKD. CDR3 in amino acids: CAIRPQGVLAGGPADTQYF. In nucleotides, the CDR3 is TGTGCCATCAGGCCACAGGGTGTCCTAGCGGGAGGGCCAGCAGATACGCAGTATTTT.

J is TRBJ2-1 and V is TRBV20-1; TRBD2 agrees at 7 bases. CDR1 and CDR2 (germline): DFQATT, SNEGSKA (reference sequence). This CDR3 is built from 14 residues. V lost 3 bases, J lost 4 bases, and 6 bases stayed unmatched. In nucleotides, the CDR3 is TGCAGTGCTAGTCCCCCCGGGAGGTACAATGAGCAGTTCTTC. This encodes CSASPPGRYNEQFF.

V gene TRBV7-3 combines with J gene TRBJ2-2; D is possibly TRBD2 (6 bases). Per the germline V gene, CDR1 is SGHTA and CDR2 is FQGTGA. This CDR3 spans 15 amino acids. The germline V and J ends were trimmed by 7 bases and 6 bases, with 18 bases remaining between them. In DNA, the CDR3 is TGTGCCAGCACTAACGGGGGAGTCGGGTCCGGGGAGCTGTTTTTT. Translation: CASTNGGVGSGELFF. Looking up the rest from reference TRBV7-3 and TRBJ2-2 gives the full variable domain: GAGVSQTPSNKVTEKGKYVELRCDPISGHTALYWYRQSLGQGPEFLIYFQGTGAADDSGLPNDRFFAVRPEGSVSTLKIQRTERGDSAVYLCASTNGGVGSGELFFGEGSRLTVL.

The chain combines TRBV29-1 with TRBJ1-1, with TRBD1 as a possible D gene (5 bases). V lost 5 bases and J 9 bases, leaving 13 bases between the germline ends. CDR1 SQVTM and CDR2 ANQGSEA come from the germline V gene. The CDR3 length is 11 residues. The CDR3 is CSVFDSPKAFF. The CDR3 nucleotides are TGCAGCGTTTTTGACAGTCCTAAAGCTTTCTTT.

The chain recombines TRBV7-8 with TRBJ1-4; D possibly corresponds to TRBD1 (6 bases). Looked up from germline, CDR1 is SGHVS and CDR2 is FQNEAQ. This CDR3 is 16 amino acids long. Trimming cost V 4 bases and J 7 bases, with 19 bases left between them. The CDR3: CASSSTARGAREKLFF. The CDR3 nucleotides read TGTGCCAGCAGCTCAACCGCCCGGGGGGCGCGTGAAAAACTGTTTTTT.

In DNA form, the CDR3 reads TGTGCCAGCAGTTTATCGAGGAAGGGGGATGGGGGCTACACCTTC. This encodes CASSLSRKGDGGYTF. The chain is built from TRBV27 and TRBJ1-2; maybe TRBD1 (6 bases). The length of the CDR3 is 15 residues. Trimming shortened V by 0 bases and J by 8 bases, and 16 bases separated the two germline ends. Per germline, CDR1 MNHEY and CDR2 SMNVEV (reference sequence).

The V and J genes are TRBV3-1 (or the pseudogene TRBV3-2) and TRBJ1-1, with TRBD1 matching over 7 bases. CDR3 length equals 13 residues. Germline CDR1 reads LGHDT; CDR2 reads YNNKEL (reference sequence). Trimming took 3 bases from V and 7 from J; bases not matched to a gene: 5. CDR3: CASSHGQAVEAFF. In DNA, the CDR3 is TGTGCCAGCAGCCATGGACAGGCGGTTGAAGCTTTCTTT.

This sequence joins TRBV19 and TRBJ1-2; 8 bases line up with TRBD1. V lost 8 bases to trimming and J lost 4 bases; unmatched junction nucleotides: 3. Germline assignment: CDR1 LNHDA and CDR2 SQIVND (reference sequence). CDR3 length: 12 amino acids. The CDR3 here is CASLGQGYGYTF. The CDR3 nucleotides read TGTGCCAGTCTCGGACAGGGCTATGGCTACACCTTC.

The chain carries TRBV12-3 or TRBV12-4 and TRBJ2-1, with TRBD1 matching over 7 bases. V shed 6 bases and J 6 bases; nucleotides not matched to a gene: 2. The CDR3 runs 12 residues. This chain's CDR3 is CASRQGLNEQFF. The CDR3 nucleotides read TGTGCCAGCAGACAGGGGCTCAATGAGCAGTTCTTC.

The chain couples TRBV5-5 to TRBJ2-5; D is perhaps TRBD2 (6 bases). CDR3 length: 15 residues. The V gene's germline CDR1 is SGHKS and CDR2 YYEKEE (reference sequence). V was pared by 4 bases and J by 4 bases, with 17 bases between. This CDR3 is CASSLPTGEGETQYF. The DNA of the CDR3 is TGTGCCAGCAGCCTCCCTACGGGAGAAGGAGAGACCCAGTACTTC.

The chain links TRBV6-5 to TRBJ1-1, with a tentative D call TRBD1 (6 bases). The germline V gene encodes CDR1 MNHEY and CDR2 SVGAGI. V was pared by 0 bases and J by 9 bases, with 14 bases between. CDR3 length: 14 residues. CDR3 nucleotide sequence: TGTGCCAGCAGTTACTCGGGATCCCAGGGGCAAGCTTTCTTT. It translates to CASSYSGSQGQAFF.

This chain links TRBV20-1 with TRBJ2-3, with 9 bases aligning to TRBD2. CDR3 length equals 16 residues. With V trimmed by 3 bases and J by 2 bases, 9 bases remained unmatched. Germline CDR1 DFQATT, CDR2 SNEGSKA (reference sequence). The CDR3: CSASSIAGEFTDTQYF. The DNA of the CDR3 is TGCAGTGCTAGTTCAATAGCGGGAGAGTTCACAGATACGCAGTATTTT.

The chain has TRBV11-2 and TRBJ2-7; TRBD2 matches at 9 bases. The CDR3 has 14 residues. Per the germline V gene, CDR1 is SGHAT and CDR2 is FQNNGV. V lost 2 bases and J lost 4; bases outside the gene matches: 3. The CDR3 spells CASSLFSGSYEQYF. The CDR3 DNA follows: TGTGCCAGCAGCTTATTTAGCGGGAGTTACGAGCAGTACTTC.

The chain's CDR3 is CASSPGQNQPQHF. The CDR3, as DNA: TGTGCCAGCTCACCGGGACAGAATCAGCCCCAGCATTTT. The chain couples TRBV18 to TRBJ1-5; 7 nucleotides match TRBD1. Trimming cost V 3 bases and J 4 bases; bases outside gene matches: 0. Germline lookup yields CDR1 KGHSH and CDR2 LQKENI. The CDR3 totals 13 residues. The full variable domain, with the rest looked up from reference TRBV18 and TRBJ1-5, is NAGVMQNPRHLVRRRGQEARLRCSPMKGHSHVYWYRQLPEEGLKFMVYLQKENIIDESGMPKERFSAEFPKEGPSILRIQQVVRGDSAAYFCASSPGQNQPQHFGDGTRLSIL.

This chain uses TRBV23-1 with TRBJ1-5, with D maybe TRBD1 (5 bases). TRBV23-1 is an ORF, with its function uncertain. The ends were cut back, 4 bases at V and 5 bases at J, with 24 bases in the middle. CDR3 length equals 18 residues. The CDR3 nucleotides read TGCGCCAGCAGTCCCCCCCGGTCAGGGAGGTTATGTGATCAGCCCCAGCATTTT. This codes for CASSPPRSGRLCDQPQHF.

This chain joins TRBV11-2 and TRBJ2-7; TRBD2 matches at 7 bases. The CDR3 is 18 amino acids. Germline V CDR1 and CDR2: SGHAT, FQNNGV. With 5 bases clipped from V and 0 bases from J, the junction kept 16 bases outside the gene matches. CDR3 region: CASSGLFQTSLSSYEQYV. The CDR3 region has the DNA TGTGCCAGCAGCGGGCTGTTCCAGACTAGCCTTAGCTCCTACGAGCAGTACGTC.

In its sample, this clone was seen a few times. The V call is TRBV5-1, the J call TRBJ1-4; D unresolved. This CDR3 contains 14 residues. Trimming removed 2 bases at V and 4 bases at J, with 9 bases between. Per the germline V gene, CDR1 is SGHRS and CDR2 is YFSETQ. Here the CDR3 reads CASSLGGFNEKLFF. The CDR3 DNA is TGCGCCAGCAGCTTAGGAGGCTTTAATGAAAAACTGTTTTTT.

As to this clone: Other DNA sequences in the same sample also yield this CDR3. The rearrangement uses TRBV5-1 and TRBJ1-1; 8 bases are shared with TRBD1. Germline V gene lookup returns CDR1 SGHRS and CDR2 YFSETQ. V shed 4 bases, J shed 1 base, and the junction held 3 bases outside the gene matches. This CDR3 contains 14 residues. DNA of the CDR3: TGCGCCAGCAGCCGAGGACAGGGGAACACTGAAGCTTTCTTT. Amino acids: CASSRGQGNTEAFF.

V is TRBV3-1 (or the pseudogene TRBV3-2) and J is TRBJ1-2; D may be TRBD1 (5 bases). This CDR3 has 14 residues. CDR1 and CDR2 from the germline V gene are LGHDT and YNNKEL (reference sequence). Trimming removed 2 bases at V and 8 bases at J, with 15 bases between. Written as DNA, the CDR3 is TGTGCCAGCAGCCAATGGGGGGTGCCGGAGGGCTACACCTTC. This codes for CASSQWGVPEGYTF.

The CDR3 nucleotides read TGTGCCAGCAGTGAAAGGCAGGGAAATAATGAAAAACTGTTTTTT. Translating it yields CASSERQGNNEKLFF. The V call is TRBV2, the J call TRBJ1-4, with D perhaps matching TRBD1 (5 bases). Trimming removed 2 bases from V and 4 bases from J, with 11 bases in between. From germline, CDR1 is SNHLY and CDR2 FYNNEI. The CDR3 is made up of 15 amino acids. The full variable domain, with the rest looked up from reference TRBV2 and TRBJ1-4, is EPEVTQTPSHQVTQMGQEVILRCVPISNHLYFYWYRQILGQKVEFLVSFYNNEISEKSEIFDDQFSVERPDGSNFTLKIRSTKLEDSAMYFCASSERQGNNEKLFFGSGTQLSVL.

The gene calls are TRBV30 and TRBJ1-2; 7 positions agree with TRBD1. The V segment lost 5 bases and the J segment 2 bases; nucleotides outside the gene matches: 2. Germline V gene sequence: CDR1 GTSNPN, CDR2 SVGIG (reference sequence). CDR3 length: 12 residues. CDR3 loop: CAWQQGNYGYTF. Written as DNA, the CDR3 is TGTGCCTGGCAACAGGGGAACTATGGCTACACCTTC.

The chain has TRBV29-1 and TRBJ1-2; no firm D call. The V and J ends lost 6 bases and 3 bases respectively, with 17 bases between them. Germline-derived CDR1 and CDR2 are SQVTM and ANQGSEA. This CDR3 is 14 amino acids long. In DNA, the CDR3 is TGCAGCGTGACCCGGGGATCCGGCGACTATGGCTACACCTTC. The encoded protein is CSVTRGSGDYGYTF.

The CDR3 loop is CASSLVRQGMNYGYTF. In nucleotides, the CDR3 is TGTGCCAGCAGCTTAGTGAGACAGGGCATGAACTATGGCTACACCTTC. The J gene is TRBJ1-2, the V gene TRBV7-2, with TRBD1 matching over 7 bases. The V and J ends lost 1 base and 2 bases, in that order; junction bases with no gene match: 7. The CDR3 is 16 amino acids. Per the germline V gene, CDR1 is SGHTA and CDR2 is FQGNSA.

The chain carries TRBV19 and TRBJ1-5; D not certain. This CDR3 is built from 12 residues. Germline CDR1 reads LNHDA; CDR2 reads SQIVND (reference sequence). Trimming removed 5 bases at V and 7 bases at J, with 9 bases between. CDR3 region: CASSGRGQPQHF. The CDR3 bases are TGTGCCAGTAGTGGCCGAGGCCAGCCCCAGCATTTT.

This clone was seen more than once but under ten times. This chain uses TRBV19 with TRBJ2-7; TRBD2 aligns across 10 bases. V lost 4 bases and J lost 3; bases outside the gene matches: 9. This CDR3 is 16 amino acids long. The germline gives CDR1 LNHDA, CDR2 SQIVND (reference sequence). CDR3 bases: TGTGCCAGTAGTACTAGGAGGGGACTAGCGCGCTACGAGCAGTACTTC. This encodes CASSTRRGLARYEQYF.